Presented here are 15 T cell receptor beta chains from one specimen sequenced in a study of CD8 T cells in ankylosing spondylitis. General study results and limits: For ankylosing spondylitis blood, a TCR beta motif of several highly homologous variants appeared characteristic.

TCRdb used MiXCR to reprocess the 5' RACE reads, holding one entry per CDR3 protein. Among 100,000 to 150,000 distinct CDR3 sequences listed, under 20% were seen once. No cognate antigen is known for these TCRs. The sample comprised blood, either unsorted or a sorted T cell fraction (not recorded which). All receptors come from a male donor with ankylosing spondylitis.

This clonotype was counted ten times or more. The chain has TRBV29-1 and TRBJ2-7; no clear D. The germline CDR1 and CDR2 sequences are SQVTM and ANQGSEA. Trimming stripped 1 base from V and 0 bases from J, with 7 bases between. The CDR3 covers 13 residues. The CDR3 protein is CSVEGLTSYEQYF. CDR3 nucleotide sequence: TGCAGCGTTGAAGGTCTAACCTCCTACGAGCAGTACTTC.

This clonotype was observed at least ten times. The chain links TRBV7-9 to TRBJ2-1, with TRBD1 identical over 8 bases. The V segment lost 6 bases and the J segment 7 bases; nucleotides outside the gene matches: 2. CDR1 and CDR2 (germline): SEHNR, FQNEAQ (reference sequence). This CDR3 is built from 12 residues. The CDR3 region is CASRTGENEQFF. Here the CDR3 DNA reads TGTGCCAGCAGGACAGGGGAGAATGAGCAGTTCTTC.

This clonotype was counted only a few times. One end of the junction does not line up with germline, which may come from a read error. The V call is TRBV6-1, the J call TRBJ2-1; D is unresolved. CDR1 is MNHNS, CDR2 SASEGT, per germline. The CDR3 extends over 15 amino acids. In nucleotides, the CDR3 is TGTGCCAGCAGGGAAGGATCCAACTCCTACAATGAGCAGTTCTTC. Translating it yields CASREGSNSYNEQFF.

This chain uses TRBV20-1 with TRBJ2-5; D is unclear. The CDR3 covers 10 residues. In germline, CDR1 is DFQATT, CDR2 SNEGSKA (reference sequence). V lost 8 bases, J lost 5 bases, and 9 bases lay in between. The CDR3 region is CSIVVETQYF. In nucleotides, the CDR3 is TGCAGTATCGTGGTGGAGACCCAGTACTTC.

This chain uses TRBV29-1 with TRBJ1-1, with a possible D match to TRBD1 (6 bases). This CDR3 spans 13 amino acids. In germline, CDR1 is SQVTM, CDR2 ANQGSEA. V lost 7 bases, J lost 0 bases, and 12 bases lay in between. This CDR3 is CSAEGVVNTEAFF. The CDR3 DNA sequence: TGCAGCGCCGAGGGGGTGGTGAACACTGAAGCTTTCTTT.

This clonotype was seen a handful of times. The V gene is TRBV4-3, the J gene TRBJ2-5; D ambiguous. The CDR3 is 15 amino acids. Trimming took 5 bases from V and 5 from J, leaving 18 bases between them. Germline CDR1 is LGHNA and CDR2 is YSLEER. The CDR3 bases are TGCGCCAGCAGCGTCGCATCCGTGGCGTGGGAGACCCAGTACTTC. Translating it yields CASSVASVAWETQYF.

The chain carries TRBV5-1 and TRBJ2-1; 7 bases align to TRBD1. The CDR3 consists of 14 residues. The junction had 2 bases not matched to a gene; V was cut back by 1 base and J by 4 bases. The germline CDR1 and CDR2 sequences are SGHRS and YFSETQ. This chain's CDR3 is CASSLWDSYNEQFF. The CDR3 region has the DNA TGCGCCAGCAGCTTGTGGGACAGTTACAATGAGCAGTTCTTC.

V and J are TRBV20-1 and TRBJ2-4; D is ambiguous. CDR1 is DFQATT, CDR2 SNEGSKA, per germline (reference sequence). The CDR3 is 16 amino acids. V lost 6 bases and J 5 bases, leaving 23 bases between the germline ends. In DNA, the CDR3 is TGCAGTGCCCCATGGACGGCCGTGGGGTTCGAAAACATTCAGTACTTC. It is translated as CSAPWTAVGFENIQYF.

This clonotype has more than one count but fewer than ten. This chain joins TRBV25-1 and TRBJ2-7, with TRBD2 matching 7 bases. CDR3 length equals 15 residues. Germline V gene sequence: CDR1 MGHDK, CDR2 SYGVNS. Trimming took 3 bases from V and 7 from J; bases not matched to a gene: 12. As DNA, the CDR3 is TGTGCCAGCAGTGACAGGGCAGGGAGGGGTGCTGAGCAGTACTTC. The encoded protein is CASSDRAGRGAEQYF.

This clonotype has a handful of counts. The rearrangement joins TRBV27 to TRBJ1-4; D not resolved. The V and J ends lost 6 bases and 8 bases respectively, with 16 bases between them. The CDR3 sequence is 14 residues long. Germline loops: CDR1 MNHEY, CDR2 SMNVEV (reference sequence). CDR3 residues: CASRTGLLGEKLFF. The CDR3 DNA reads TGTGCCAGCAGGACCGGACTCCTGGGCGAAAAACTGTTTTTT. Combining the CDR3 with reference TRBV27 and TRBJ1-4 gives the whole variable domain EAQVTQNPRYLITVTGKKLTVTCSQNMNHEYMSWYRQDPGLGLRQIYYSMNVEVTDKGDVPEGYKVSRKEKRNFPLILESPSPNQTSLYFCASRTGLLGEKLFFGSGTQLSVL.

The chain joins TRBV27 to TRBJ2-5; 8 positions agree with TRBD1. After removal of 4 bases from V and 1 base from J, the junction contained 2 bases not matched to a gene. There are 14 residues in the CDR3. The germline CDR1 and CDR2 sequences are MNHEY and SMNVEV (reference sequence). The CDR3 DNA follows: TGTGCCAGCAGTTACGGACAGGGCCAAGAGACCCAGTACTTC. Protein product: CASSYGQGQETQYF.

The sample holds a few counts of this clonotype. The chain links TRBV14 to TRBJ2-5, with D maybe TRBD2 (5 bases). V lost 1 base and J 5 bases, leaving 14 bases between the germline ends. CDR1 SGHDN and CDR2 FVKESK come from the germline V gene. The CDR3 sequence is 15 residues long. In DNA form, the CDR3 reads TGTGCCAGCAGCCAAGCCCATCGGGGTTTGGAGACCCAGTACTTC. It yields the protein CASSQAHRGLETQYF.

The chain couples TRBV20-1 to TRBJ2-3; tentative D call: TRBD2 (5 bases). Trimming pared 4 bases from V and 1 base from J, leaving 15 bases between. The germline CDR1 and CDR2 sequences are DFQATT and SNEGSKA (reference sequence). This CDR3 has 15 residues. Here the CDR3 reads CSATGLLLGTDTQYF. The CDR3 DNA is TGCAGTGCTACCGGACTGCTCCTCGGCACAGATACGCAGTATTTT.

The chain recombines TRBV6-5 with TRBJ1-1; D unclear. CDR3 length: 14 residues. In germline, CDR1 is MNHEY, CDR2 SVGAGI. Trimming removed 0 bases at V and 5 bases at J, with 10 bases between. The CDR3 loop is CASSYSSGDTEAFF. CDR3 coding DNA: TGTGCCAGCAGTTACTCATCAGGAGATACTGAAGCTTTCTTT.

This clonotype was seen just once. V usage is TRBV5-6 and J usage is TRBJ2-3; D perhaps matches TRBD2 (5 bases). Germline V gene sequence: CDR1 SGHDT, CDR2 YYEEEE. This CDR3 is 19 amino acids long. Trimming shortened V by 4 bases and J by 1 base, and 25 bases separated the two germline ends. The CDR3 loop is CASSRGSVLPLLGTDTQYF. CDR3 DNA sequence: TGTGCCAGCAGCCGGGGTTCAGTTTTACCCCTTTTGGGCACAGATACGCAGTATTTT.